This T cell receptor beta chain was profiled in a study of CD8 T cells in Susac syndrome. Study information: Blood was drawn from patients with Susac syndrome. At that point, they were therapy-naive, on corticosteroids, or on intravenous immunoglobulin alone. Findings and caveats of the study: TCR sequencing and HLA analysis covered a relatively small number of individuals. There were over 15 Susac-specific public clones in total CD8+ repertoires and about 5 in CD8+ TEMRA repertoires.

An input of roughly 0.45 to 1 ug of RNA was subjected to reverse transcription using random hexamers. TCRdb called the immunoSEQ multiplex PCR reads again in MiXCR, with one record for every CDR3 protein. The sample holds roughly 80,000 distinct CDR3 sequences; approximately 94% are singletons and the top ten take more than 0.4%. About this clonotype itself: The antigen remains unidentified.

The CDR3 spans 13 residues. Germline V CDR1 and CDR2: MGHDK, SYGVNS. V was pared by 7 bases and J by 6 bases, with 15 bases between. The source material was CD8+ T cells from PBMCs. This chain links TRBV25-1 with TRBJ1-1; no definite D call. The receptor was derived from a human donor with Susac syndrome. The CDR3 DNA reads as TGTGCCAGCACACAGCTACGGAGGGCTGAAGCTTTCTTT. Translating gives CASTQLRRAEAFF.